This TCR beta chain comes out of a study of blood T cell repertoires in COVID-19. Background on the study: Sample material is recorded as cDNA or gDNA derived from T cells, B-cell-depleted T cells, or PBMCs.

Trimming shortened V by 5 bases and J by 8 bases, and 15 bases separated the two germline ends. The length of the CDR3 is 13 residues. Germline V gives CDR1 SGHTA, CDR2 FQGTGA. Repertoires were generated with immunoSEQ multiplex PCR, while TCRdb's copy carries only in-frame clones and drops some. The sample carries some 58,000 clones, about 86% recorded once. This clonotype was obtained from a man over 45 with acute or convalescent COVID-19. The specimen was peripheral blood. This sequence joins TRBV7-3 and TRBJ1-2; D unclear. This chain's CDR3 is CASSPNAGGGYTF. CDR3 DNA: TGTGCCAGCAGCCCTAATGCAGGAGGAGGCTACACCTTC. Using reference TRBV7-3 and TRBJ1-2 for the parts outside the CDR3, the full variable domain is GAGVSQTPSNKVTEKGKYVELRCDPISGHTALYWYRQSLGQGPEFLIYFQGTGAADDSGLPNDRFFAVRPEGSVSTLKIQRTERGDSAVYLCASSPNAGGGYTFGSGTRLTVV.